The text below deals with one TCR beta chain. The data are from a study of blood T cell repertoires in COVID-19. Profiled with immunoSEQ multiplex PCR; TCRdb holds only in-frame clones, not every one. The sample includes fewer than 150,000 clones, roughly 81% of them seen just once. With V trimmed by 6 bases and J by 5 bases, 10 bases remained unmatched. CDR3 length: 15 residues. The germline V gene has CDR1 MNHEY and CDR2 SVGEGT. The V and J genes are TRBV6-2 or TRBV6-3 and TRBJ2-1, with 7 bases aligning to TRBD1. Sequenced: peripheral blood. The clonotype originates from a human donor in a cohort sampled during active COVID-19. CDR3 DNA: TGTGCCAGCAGCATCCGGCAGGGGGTAAACAATGAGCAGTTCTTC. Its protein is CASSIRQGVNNEQFF.